The TCR beta chain under discussion was sequenced for a study of beta chain features in type 1 diabetes. Study findings and constraints: Type 1 diabetes patients had moderately but significantly shorter TCRB CDR3s in all four CD4+ subsets.

This clone was found a few times. Antigen: not known. J gave up 3 bases and V 4 bases, and 7 bases lay outside the gene matches. In germline, CDR1 is SGHRS, CDR2 YFSETQ. The CDR3 consists of 16 residues. The whole isolated RNA underwent reverse transcription, so sequencing captured expressed TCRB transcripts. Here immunoSEQ multiplex PCR was the method, and the copy in TCRdb shows in-frame clones only, minus some. The table lists 130,000 to 150,000 clones, about 10% of them singletons. The chain employs TRBV5-1 and TRBJ2-3, with 11 bases matching TRBD1. The sequencing sample was made of naive CD4+ T cells from blood. The source of this sequence is a young man in good health. The CDR3 region has the DNA TGCGCCAGCAGCCTGAGGGACAGGGGGAGGACAGATACGCAGTATTTT. Protein: CASSLRDRGRTDTQYF.